The next 28 T cell receptor beta chains were all read from a single sample in a study of CD8 T cell repertoires and HIV-1 epitope variants. These receptors are not linked to any known antigen. Profiling relied on immunoSEQ multiplex PCR, and the TCRdb table lists in-frame clones only, not all of them. Altogether roughly 1,200 clones are present, over 65% being singletons, with the ten largest covering approximately 44%. The sequenced sample was cultured CD8+ T cells derived from PBMCs. The receptor set was obtained from a male donor with HIV.

The genes are TRBV7-9 and TRBJ1-1, with D perhaps TRBD1 (5 bases). CDR3 length: 15 residues. V was cut by 1 base and J by 3 bases, with 12 bases left in between. The V gene's germline CDR1 is SEHNR and CDR2 FQNEAQ (reference sequence). Written as DNA, the CDR3 is TGTGCCAGCAGCTTAGTCCGGGGCGCGGACACTGAAGCTTTCTTT. It is translated as CASSLVRGADTEAFF.

The rearrangement links TRBV6-1 to TRBJ1-2; TRBD1 matches at 7 bases. CDR1 is MNHNS, CDR2 SASEGT, per germline. CDR3 length equals 15 residues. V was pared by 2 bases and J by 6 bases, with 9 bases of the junction left unmatched. The CDR3 region has the DNA TGTGCCAGCAGTGAATGGGTCAGGGGGACGGATGGCTACACCTTC. Protein product: CASSEWVRGTDGYTF.

A few counts support this clone. V and J are TRBV7-9 and TRBJ2-1; tentative D call: TRBD2 (6 bases). From germline, CDR1 is SEHNR and CDR2 FQNEAQ (reference sequence). CDR3 length equals 13 residues. V lost 5 bases and J 7 bases, leaving 12 bases between the germline ends. Here the CDR3 reads CASSHGTENEQFF. The CDR3 nucleotides read TGTGCCAGCAGCCACGGGACTGAGAATGAGCAGTTCTTC. Variable domain in full (rest from reference TRBV7-9 and TRBJ2-1): DTGVSQNPRHKITKRGQNVTFRCDPISEHNRLYWYRQTLGQGPEFLTYFQNEAQLEKSRLLSDRFSAERPKGSFSTLEIQRTEQGDSAMYLCASSHGTENEQFFGPGTRLTVL.

The chain is built from TRBV28 and TRBJ2-1; TRBD1 matches 8 bases. The CDR3 extends over 14 amino acids. Per germline, CDR1 MDHEN and CDR2 SYDVKM. The V and J ends lost 3 bases and 8 bases, in that order; junction bases with no gene match: 6. The DNA of the CDR3 is TGTGCCAGCAGTTTTCAGGGGGCCGACGATGAGCAGTTCTTC. Its translation is CASSFQGADDEQFF.

The genes are TRBV28 and TRBJ1-6; D unclear. The germline V gene encodes CDR1 MDHEN and CDR2 SYDVKM. The CDR3 sequence is 15 residues long. V was shortened by 7 bases and J by 4 bases, with 14 bases between the two germline ends. The CDR3: CASNRGVEYNSPLHF. In DNA form, the CDR3 reads TGTGCCAGCAACCGCGGGGTAGAGTATAATTCACCCCTCCACTTT. The complete variable domain, with remaining parts taken from reference TRBV28 and TRBJ1-6, reads DVKVTQSSRYLVKRTGEKVFLECVQDMDHENMFWYRQDPGLGLRLIYFSYDVKMKEKGDIPEGYSVSREKKERFSLILESASTNQTSMYLCASNRGVEYNSPLHFGNGTRLTVT.

This clone occurred once. The chain joins TRBV7-9 to TRBJ2-3, with TRBD2 matching 11 bases. V lost 5 bases to trimming and J lost 4 bases; unmatched junction nucleotides: 5. This CDR3 spans 15 amino acids. CDR1 and CDR2 from the germline V gene are SEHNR and FQNEAQ (reference sequence). This CDR3 reads CASSTTSGGPDTQYF. In DNA, the CDR3 is TGTGCCAGCAGCACTACTAGCGGGGGACCAGATACGCAGTATTTT.

The CDR3 loop is CASSLGETEAFF. CDR3 nucleotides: TGTGCCAGCAGCTTGGGAGAAACTGAAGCTTTCTTT. The chain couples TRBV7-9 to TRBJ1-1; D call uncertain. V lost 3 bases and J lost 5, with 7 bases in between. This CDR3 is built from 12 residues. CDR1 is SEHNR and CDR2 is FQNEAQ in the germline V gene (reference sequence).

This chain uses TRBV28 with TRBJ2-1; D gene unclear. CDR1 and CDR2 (germline): MDHEN, SYDVKM. The CDR3 contains 13 residues. The ends were cut back, 2 bases at V and 5 bases at J, with 7 bases in the middle. In DNA form, the CDR3 reads TGTGCCAGCAGTTTACTATATCACAATGAGCAGTTCTTC. This codes for CASSLLYHNEQFF.

CDR3 residues: CASSSGRSSYEQYF. The CDR3 region has the DNA TGCGCCAGCAGCTCGGGACGGAGCTCCTACGAGCAGTACTTC. This sequence joins TRBV5-1 and TRBJ2-7; D may correspond to TRBD1 or TRBD2 (5 bases each). The CDR3 spans 14 residues. The germline CDR1 and CDR2 sequences are SGHRS and YFSETQ. The ends were cut back, 3 bases at V and 0 bases at J, with 10 bases in the middle.

This clone was seen just once. This sequence joins TRBV6-5 and TRBJ2-7; D assignment may be TRBD1 or TRBD2 (5 bases each). CDR3 length: 15 amino acids. V was shortened by 6 bases and J by 2 bases, with 17 bases between the two germline ends. Germline values: CDR1 MNHEY, CDR2 SVGAGI. CDR3 DNA sequence: TGTGCCAGCAGCCCCCTTCCGGGACGGGCCTACGAGCAGTACTTC. Translation: CASSPLPGRAYEQYF.

This clone was detected only a few times. V usage is TRBV19 and J usage is TRBJ2-1, with 8 bases that match TRBD2. This CDR3 is 15 amino acids long. The germline V gene has CDR1 LNHDA and CDR2 SQIVND (reference sequence). V was clipped by 5 bases and J by 1 base; unmatched bases: 4. CDR3 sequence: CASSEAGGSYNEQFF. In DNA form, the CDR3 reads TGTGCCAGTAGTGAGGCGGGAGGATCCTACAATGAGCAGTTCTTC.

V is TRBV7-2 and J is TRBJ1-1; D is ambiguous. The CDR3 consists of 12 residues. Trimming stripped 3 bases from V and 4 bases from J, with 6 bases between. Germline-derived CDR1 and CDR2 are SGHTA and FQGNSA. CDR3 in amino acids: CASSFTSTEAFF. The CDR3 DNA follows: TGTGCCAGCAGCTTCACAAGCACTGAAGCTTTCTTT.

This clone qualifies as large. This chain uses TRBV5-6 with TRBJ1-2; D is ambiguous. Germline CDR1 reads SGHDT; CDR2 reads YYEEEE. V was clipped by 4 bases and J by 3 bases, with 19 bases between them. The CDR3 is made up of 16 amino acids. This chain's CDR3 is CASSPWPVELDYGYTF. In DNA form, the CDR3 reads TGTGCCAGCAGCCCTTGGCCGGTAGAATTGGACTATGGCTACACCTTC. Looking up the rest from reference TRBV5-6 and TRBJ1-2 gives the full variable domain: DAGVTQSPTHLIKTRGQQVTLRCSPKSGHDTVSWYQQALGQGPQFIFQYYEEEERQRGNFPDRFSGHQFPNYSSELNVNALLLGDSALYLCASSPWPVELDYGYTFGSGTRLTVV.

The CDR3 DNA follows: TGTGCCAGCACCCCTTACCCCTGGGAGCAGTACTTC. It encodes CASTPYPWEQYF. The chain combines TRBV6-4 with TRBJ2-7; unclear D gene. Germline V gives CDR1 MRHNA, CDR2 SNTAGT. The CDR3 is 12 residues long. The ends were cut back, 7 bases at V and 7 bases at J, with 14 bases in the middle.

This chain connects TRBV7-6 to TRBJ1-2, with D uncertain. Germline V CDR1 and CDR2: SGHVS, FNYEAQ. Trimming shortened V by 1 base and J by 8 bases, and 23 bases separated the two germline ends. This CDR3 has 17 residues. CDR3 sequence: CASSLEALVAAQEGYTF. The DNA of the CDR3 is TGTGCCAGCAGCTTAGAGGCCCTAGTCGCGGCCCAGGAAGGCTACACCTTC.

The rearrangement links TRBV9 to TRBJ1-3; unclear D gene. The ends were cut back, 0 bases at V and 4 bases at J, with 5 bases in the middle. The CDR3 length is 13 residues. Germline CDR1 is SGDLS and CDR2 is YYNGEE. CDR3 sequence (DNA): TGTGCCAGCAGCGTAGATGGGGGAAACACCATATATTTT. The encoded protein is CASSVDGGNTIYF. Based on the CDR3 plus reference TRBV9 and TRBJ1-3, the full variable domain is DSGVTQTPKHLITATGQRVTLRCSPRSGDLSVYWYQQSLDQGLQFLIQYYNGEERAKGNILERFSAQQFPDLHSELNLSSLELGDSALYFCASSVDGGNTIYFGEGSWLTVV.

The gene calls are TRBV5-1 and TRBJ1-1, with no clear D. Germline lookup yields CDR1 SGHRS and CDR2 YFSETQ. The CDR3 covers 16 residues. V lost 0 bases and J lost 1, with 13 bases in between. The CDR3 nucleotides read TGCGCCAGCAGCTTGGCCTTCTCTGGGTCGAACACTGAAGCTTTCTTT. Amino acid sequence: CASSLAFSGSNTEAFF.

This rearrangement joins TRBV5-6 to TRBJ2-7, with D unclear. The CDR3 contains 14 residues. Looked up from germline, CDR1 is SGHDT and CDR2 is YYEEEE. With 0 bases removed from V and 2 bases from J, the gap between germline ends came to 9 bases. The CDR3 coding sequence is TGTGCCAGCAGCTTGGCAGTGATACCCTACGAGCAGTACTTC. It yields the protein CASSLAVIPYEQYF.

This clone was observed once. The chain uses TRBV19 and TRBJ2-1, with D possibly TRBD2 on 6 matching bases. The germline gives CDR1 LNHDA, CDR2 SQIVND (reference sequence). Trimming took off 1 base at V and 4 bases at J, with 14 bases between the two ends. The CDR3 has 16 amino acids. CDR3 in amino acids: CASSIGFREMYNEQFF. CDR3 nucleotide sequence: TGTGCCAGTAGTATAGGCTTTCGGGAGATGTACAATGAGCAGTTCTTC.

CDR3: CATEGDSSYEQYF. CDR3 nucleotide sequence: TGTGCCACGGAAGGAGACAGCTCCTACGAGCAGTACTTC. The chain recombines TRBV6-6 with TRBJ2-7, with a possible D match to TRBD1 (5 bases). Germline-derived CDR1 and CDR2 are MNHNY and SVGAGI (reference sequence). The CDR3 has 13 residues. Trimming left V 10 bases short and J 0 bases short, with 13 bases between.

The chain recombines TRBV30 with TRBJ1-2; unclear D gene. The CDR3 contains 14 residues. V shed 0 bases and J shed 4 bases, with 12 bases lying between them. CDR1 and CDR2 from the germline V gene are GTSNPN and SVGIG (reference sequence). This CDR3 is CAWSVPKVGYGYTF. DNA of the CDR3: TGTGCCTGGAGTGTACCAAAGGTTGGCTATGGCTACACCTTC. Using reference TRBV30 and TRBJ1-2 for the parts outside the CDR3, the full variable domain is SQTIHQWPATLVQPVGSPLSLECTVEGTSNPNLYWYRQAAGRGLQLLFYSVGIGQISSEVPQNLSASRPQDRQFILSSKKLLLSDSGFYLCAWSVPKVGYGYTFGSGTRLTVV.

The gene calls are TRBV15 and TRBJ2-1; D is undetermined. The CDR3 has 12 amino acids. Deletions cut 0 bases from V and 5 bases from J, with 2 bases between. Germline CDR1 reads LNHNV; CDR2 reads YYDKDF (reference sequence). The CDR3 loop is CATSREDNEQFF. The DNA for the CDR3 is TGTGCCACCAGCAGAGAGGACAATGAGCAGTTCTTC. The full variable domain, completed using reference TRBV15 and TRBJ2-1, is DAMVIQNPRYQVTQFGKPVTLSCSQTLNHNVMYWYQQKSSQAPKLLFHYYDKDFNNEADTPDNFQSRRPNTSFCFLDIRSPGLGDTAMYLCATSREDNEQFFGPGTRLTVL.

This rearrangement joins TRBV27 to TRBJ2-7; D possibly matches TRBD1 or TRBD2 (5 bases each). The CDR3 loop spans 16 amino acids. Between the trimmed V and J ends, which lost 0 bases and 0 bases, there was a span of 12 bases. Germline loops: CDR1 MNHEY, CDR2 SMNVEV (reference sequence). CDR3 protein: CASSLSVGTYSYEQYF. CDR3 coding DNA: TGTGCCAGCAGTTTATCGGTTGGGACGTACTCCTACGAGCAGTACTTC.

V and J are TRBV4-1 and TRBJ1-5; possibly TRBD1 for D (6 bases). Trimming took off 1 base at V and 6 bases at J, with 13 bases between the two ends. The CDR3 is 15 residues long. CDR1 is MGHRA, CDR2 YSYEKL, per germline. The CDR3 bases are TGCGCCAGCAGCCAAGTTCACAGGGCCGGTCAGCCCCAGCATTTT. It specifies CASSQVHRAGQPQHF.

The chain joins TRBV7-9 to TRBJ2-5; maybe TRBD2 (6 bases). The CDR3 loop spans 16 amino acids. CDR1 is SEHNR, CDR2 FQNEAQ, per germline (reference sequence). V was clipped by 7 bases and J by 2 bases, with 20 bases between them. Here the CDR3 DNA reads TGTGCCAGCATCGCAGCCGGGACTGGGGTACAAGAGACCCAGTACTTC. Its protein is CASIAAGTGVQETQYF.

The chain has TRBV5-1 and TRBJ2-3; 8 bases line up with TRBD1. This CDR3 is 15 amino acids long. Trimming removed 1 base from V and 4 bases from J; junction bases left unmatched: 5. Germline V gives CDR1 SGHRS, CDR2 YFSETQ. The CDR3 DNA reads as TGCGCCAGCAGCTTGCGTCAGGGGGCCGCAGATACGCAGTATTTT. Its protein is CASSLRQGAADTQYF. Together with reference TRBV5-1 and TRBJ2-3, the CDR3 gives the full variable domain: KAGVTQTPRYLIKTRGQQVTLSCSPISGHRSVSWYQQTPGQGLQFLFEYFSETQRNKGNFPGRFSGRQFSNSRSEMNVSTLELGDSALYLCASSLRQGAADTQYFGPGTRLTVL.

The chain couples TRBV14 to TRBJ2-1, with D unclear. The V end was cut by 0 bases, the J end by 2 bases, with 8 bases between. This CDR3 contains 15 residues. Germline V gene sequence: CDR1 SGHDN, CDR2 FVKESK. In nucleotides, the CDR3 is TGTGCCAGCAGCCAAGATCGGAAGCCCTACAATGAGCAGTTCTTC. It specifies CASSQDRKPYNEQFF.

This clone was recorded a few times. This chain connects TRBV6-5 to TRBJ1-2; D not certain. The germline CDR1 and CDR2 sequences are MNHEY and SVGAGI. Trimming took off 4 bases at V and 6 bases at J, with 12 bases between the two ends. CDR3 length: 13 amino acids. In DNA, the CDR3 is TGTGCCAGCAGTTTACACGATCGGGATGGCTACACCTTC. As protein: CASSLHDRDGYTF.